What follows is one T cell receptor beta chain and its context. CDR3 length: 15 amino acids. V dropped 2 bases and J dropped 5; count of bases not matched to a gene: 7. Germline V gives CDR1 SGHVS, CDR2 FQNEAQ. Under the authors' procedure: Nucleated cell counts were estimated from reference gene primer amplification. The data were produced by immunoSEQ multiplex PCR, yet TCRdb's version contains in-frame clones alone and is incomplete. The V and J calls and clone size are taken from that table; D and trimming were inferred from the DNA. Of some 200,000 clones listed, around 80% are singletons. This sample is drawn from a study of blood T cell repertoires in COVID-19. In the study overall: T cells, B-cell-depleted T cells, or PBMCs provided the cDNA or gDNA that served as material.

The chain joins TRBV7-8 to TRBJ2-5, with 8 bases aligning to TRBD2. Input material: peripheral blood. This receptor was identified in a woman aged 70 to 79 with acute or convalescent COVID-19. The CDR3 is CASSLNSAGGETQYF. The CDR3 DNA reads as TGTGCCAGCAGCTTAAATTCGGCGGGAGGTGAGACCCAGTACTTC.